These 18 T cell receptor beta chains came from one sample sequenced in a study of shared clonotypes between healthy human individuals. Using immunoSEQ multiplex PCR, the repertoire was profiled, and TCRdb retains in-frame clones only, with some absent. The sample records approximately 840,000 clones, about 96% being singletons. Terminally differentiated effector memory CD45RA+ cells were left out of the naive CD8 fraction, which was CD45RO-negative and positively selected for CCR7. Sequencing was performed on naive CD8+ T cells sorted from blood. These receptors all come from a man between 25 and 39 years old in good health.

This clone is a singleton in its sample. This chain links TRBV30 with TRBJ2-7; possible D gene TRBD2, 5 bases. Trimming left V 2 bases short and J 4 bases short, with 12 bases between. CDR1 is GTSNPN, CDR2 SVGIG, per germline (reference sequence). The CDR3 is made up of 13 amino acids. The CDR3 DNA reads TGTGCCTGGAGTCCGGGGAGCGAGTACGAGCAGTACTTC. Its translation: CAWSPGSEYEQYF.

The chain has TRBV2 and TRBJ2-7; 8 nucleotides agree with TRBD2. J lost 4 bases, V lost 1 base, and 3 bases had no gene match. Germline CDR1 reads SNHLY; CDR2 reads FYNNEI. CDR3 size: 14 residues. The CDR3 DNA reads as TGTGCCAGCAGTGAAGTTGGACTAGCTTACGAGCAGTACTTC. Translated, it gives CASSEVGLAYEQYF.

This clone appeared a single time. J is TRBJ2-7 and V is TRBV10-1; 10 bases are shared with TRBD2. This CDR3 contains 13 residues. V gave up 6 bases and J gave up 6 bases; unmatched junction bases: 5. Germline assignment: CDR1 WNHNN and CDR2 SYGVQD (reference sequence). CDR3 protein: CASSLAGESEQYF. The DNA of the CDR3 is TGCGCCAGCAGCCTAGCGGGAGAATCCGAGCAGTACTTC.

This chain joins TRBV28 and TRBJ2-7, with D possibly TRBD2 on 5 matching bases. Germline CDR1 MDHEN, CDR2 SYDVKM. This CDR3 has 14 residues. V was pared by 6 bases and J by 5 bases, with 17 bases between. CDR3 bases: TGTGCCAGCAGCCCCGGAATCCCGGGGAACGAGCAGTACTTC. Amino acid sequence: CASSPGIPGNEQYF.

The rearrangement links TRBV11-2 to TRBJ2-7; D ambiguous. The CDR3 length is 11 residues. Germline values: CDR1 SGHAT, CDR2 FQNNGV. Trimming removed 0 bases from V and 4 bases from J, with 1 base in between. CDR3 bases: TGTGCCAGCAGCTTAGAGTACGAGCAGTACTTC. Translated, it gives CASSLEYEQYF.

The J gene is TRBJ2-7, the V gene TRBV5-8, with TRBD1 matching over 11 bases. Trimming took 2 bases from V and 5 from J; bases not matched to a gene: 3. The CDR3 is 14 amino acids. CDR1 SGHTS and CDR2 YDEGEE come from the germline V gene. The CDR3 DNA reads TGTGCCAGCAGCTTCGGACAGGGGGCCCACGAGCAGTACTTC. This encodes CASSFGQGAHEQYF.

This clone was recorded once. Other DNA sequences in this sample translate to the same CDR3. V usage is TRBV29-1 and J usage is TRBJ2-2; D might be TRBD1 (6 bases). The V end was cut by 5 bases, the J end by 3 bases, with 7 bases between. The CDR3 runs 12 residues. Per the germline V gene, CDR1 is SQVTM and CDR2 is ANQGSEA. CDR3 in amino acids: CSVKGDTGELFF. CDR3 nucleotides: TGCAGCGTTAAGGGGGACACCGGGGAGCTGTTTTTT.

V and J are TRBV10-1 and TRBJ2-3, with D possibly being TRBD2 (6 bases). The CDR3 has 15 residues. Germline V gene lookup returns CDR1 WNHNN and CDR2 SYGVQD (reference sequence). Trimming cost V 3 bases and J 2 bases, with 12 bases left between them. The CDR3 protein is CASSETSRNTDTQYF. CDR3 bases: TGCGCCAGCAGTGAAACTAGCAGGAACACAGATACGCAGTATTTT.

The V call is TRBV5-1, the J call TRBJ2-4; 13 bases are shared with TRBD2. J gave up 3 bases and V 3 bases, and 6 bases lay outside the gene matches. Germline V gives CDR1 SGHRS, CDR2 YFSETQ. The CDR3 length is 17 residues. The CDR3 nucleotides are TGCGCCAGCAGCTCCGGACTAGCGGGAGTGGGCAAAAACATTCAGTACTTC. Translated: CASSSGLAGVGKNIQYF.

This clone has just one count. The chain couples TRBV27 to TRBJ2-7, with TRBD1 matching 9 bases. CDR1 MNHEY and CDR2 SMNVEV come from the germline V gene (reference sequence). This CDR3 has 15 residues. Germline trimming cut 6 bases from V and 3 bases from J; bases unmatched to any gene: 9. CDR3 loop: CASSSRTGVSYEQYF. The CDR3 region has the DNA TGTGCCAGCAGCTCGAGGACAGGGGTTAGCTACGAGCAGTACTTC.

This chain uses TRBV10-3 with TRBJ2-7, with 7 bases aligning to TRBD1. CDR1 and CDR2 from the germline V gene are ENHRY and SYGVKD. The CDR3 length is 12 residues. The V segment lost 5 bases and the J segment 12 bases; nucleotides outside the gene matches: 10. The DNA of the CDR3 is TGTGCCATCAGTTCTGAAGACAGGGAGAGGTACTTC. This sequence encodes CAISSEDRERYF.

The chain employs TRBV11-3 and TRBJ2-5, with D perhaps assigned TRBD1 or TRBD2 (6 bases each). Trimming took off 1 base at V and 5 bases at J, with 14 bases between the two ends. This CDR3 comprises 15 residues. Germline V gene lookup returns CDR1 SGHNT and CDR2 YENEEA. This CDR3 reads CASSLGRGTLETQYF. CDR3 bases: TGTGCCAGCAGCTTAGGAAGGGGGACTCTTGAGACCCAGTACTTC.

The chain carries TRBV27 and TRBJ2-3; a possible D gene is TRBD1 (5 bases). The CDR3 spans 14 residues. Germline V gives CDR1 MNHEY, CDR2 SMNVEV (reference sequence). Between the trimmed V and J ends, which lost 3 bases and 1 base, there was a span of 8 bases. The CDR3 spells CASSFQGGTDTQYF. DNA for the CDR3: TGTGCCAGCAGTTTTCAGGGTGGCACAGATACGCAGTATTTT.

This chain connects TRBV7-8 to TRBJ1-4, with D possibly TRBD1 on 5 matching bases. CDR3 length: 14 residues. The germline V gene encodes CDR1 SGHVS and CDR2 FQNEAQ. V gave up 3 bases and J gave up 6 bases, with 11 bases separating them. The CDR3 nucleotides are TGTGCCAGCAGCTTGGCAGGGAGGGATGAAAAACTGTTTTTT. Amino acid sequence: CASSLAGRDEKLFF.

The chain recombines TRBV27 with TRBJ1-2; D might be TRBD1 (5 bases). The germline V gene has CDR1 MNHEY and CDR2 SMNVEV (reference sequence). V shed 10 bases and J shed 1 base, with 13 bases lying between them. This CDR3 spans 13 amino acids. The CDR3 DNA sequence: TGTGCCACCCTAGGGGCGCATAACTATGGCTACACCTTC. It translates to CATLGAHNYGYTF.

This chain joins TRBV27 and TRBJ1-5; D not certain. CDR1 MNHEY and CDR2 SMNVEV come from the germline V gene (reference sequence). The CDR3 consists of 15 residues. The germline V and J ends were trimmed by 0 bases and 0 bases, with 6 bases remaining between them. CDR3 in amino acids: CASSLSPSSNQPQHF. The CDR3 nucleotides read TGTGCCAGCAGTTTATCGCCCAGTAGCAATCAGCCCCAGCATTTT.

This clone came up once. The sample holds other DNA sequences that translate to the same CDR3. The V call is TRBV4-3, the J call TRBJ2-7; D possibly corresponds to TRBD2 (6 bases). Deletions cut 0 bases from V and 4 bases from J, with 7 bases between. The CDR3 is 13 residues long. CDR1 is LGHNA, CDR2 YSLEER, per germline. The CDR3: CASSQDRGYEQYF. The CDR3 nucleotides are TGCGCCAGCAGCCAAGATCGGGGGTACGAGCAGTACTTC.

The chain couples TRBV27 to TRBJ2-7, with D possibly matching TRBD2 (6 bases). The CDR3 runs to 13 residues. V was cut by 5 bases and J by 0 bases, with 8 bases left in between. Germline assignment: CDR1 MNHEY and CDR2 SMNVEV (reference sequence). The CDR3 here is CASSRDFSYEQYF. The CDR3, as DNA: TGTGCCAGCAGTAGGGACTTCTCCTACGAGCAGTACTTC.